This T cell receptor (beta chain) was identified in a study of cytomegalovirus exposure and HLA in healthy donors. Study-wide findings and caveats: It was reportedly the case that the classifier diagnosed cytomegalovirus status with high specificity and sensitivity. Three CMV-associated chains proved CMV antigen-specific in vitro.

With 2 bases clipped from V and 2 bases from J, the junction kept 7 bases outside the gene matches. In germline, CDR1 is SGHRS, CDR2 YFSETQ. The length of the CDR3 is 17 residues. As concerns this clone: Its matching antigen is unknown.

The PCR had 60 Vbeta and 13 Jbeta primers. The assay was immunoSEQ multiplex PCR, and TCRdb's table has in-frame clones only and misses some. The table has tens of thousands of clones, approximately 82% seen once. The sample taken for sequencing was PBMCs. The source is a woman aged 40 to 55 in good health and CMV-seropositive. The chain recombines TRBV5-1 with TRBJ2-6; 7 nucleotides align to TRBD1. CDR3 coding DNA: TGCGCCAGCAGCTTAGGGCTACAGGGGACTGGGGCCAACGTCCTGACTTTC. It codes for CASSLGLQGTGANVLTF.